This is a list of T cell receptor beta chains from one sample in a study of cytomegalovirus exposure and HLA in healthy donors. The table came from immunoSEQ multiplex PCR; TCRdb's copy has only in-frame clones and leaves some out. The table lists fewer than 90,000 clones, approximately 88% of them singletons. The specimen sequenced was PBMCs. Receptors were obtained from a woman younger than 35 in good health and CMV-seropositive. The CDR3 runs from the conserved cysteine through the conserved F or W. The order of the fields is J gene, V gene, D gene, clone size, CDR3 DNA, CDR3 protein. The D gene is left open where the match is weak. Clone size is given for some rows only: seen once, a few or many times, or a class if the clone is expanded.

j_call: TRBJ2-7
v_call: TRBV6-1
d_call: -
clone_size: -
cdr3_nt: TGTGCCAGCAGTGAAGCTGAGGGGAGGGGGAAGCAGTACTTC
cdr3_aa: CASSEAEGRGKQYF

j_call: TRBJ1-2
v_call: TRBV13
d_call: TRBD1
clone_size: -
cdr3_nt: TGTGCCAGCAGCTCGGGACAGGGGCGCTATGGCTACACCTTC
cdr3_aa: CASSSGQGRYGYTF

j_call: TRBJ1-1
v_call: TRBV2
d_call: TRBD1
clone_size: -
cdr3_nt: TGTGCCAGCAGTGGAGCAGGGGGTGGCACTGAAGCTTTCTTT
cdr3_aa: CASSGAGGGTEAFF

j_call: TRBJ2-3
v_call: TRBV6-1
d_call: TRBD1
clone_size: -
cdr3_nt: TGTGCCAGCAGTGTAAGGTCACAGGGGGTAACAGATACGCAGTATTTT
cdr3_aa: CASSVRSQGVTDTQYF

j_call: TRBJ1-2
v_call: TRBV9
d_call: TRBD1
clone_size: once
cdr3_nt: TGTGCCAGCAGCGATGGGGACAGGGGGAACTATGGCTACACCTTC
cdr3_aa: CASSDGDRGNYGYTF

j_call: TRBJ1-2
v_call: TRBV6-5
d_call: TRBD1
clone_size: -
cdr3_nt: TGTGCCAGCAGTTACTCATGGGGACAGGACTATGGCTACACCTTC
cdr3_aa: CASSYSWGQDYGYTF

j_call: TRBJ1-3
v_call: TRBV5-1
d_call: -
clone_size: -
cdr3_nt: TGCGCCAGCAGCAACCAGGGGTCTGGAAACACCATATATTTT
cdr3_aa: CASSNQGSGNTIYF

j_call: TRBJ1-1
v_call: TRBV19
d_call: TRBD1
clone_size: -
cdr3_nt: TGTGCCAGTAGCTCTACAGGGGCGGCCACTGAAGCTTTCTTT
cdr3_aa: CASSSTGAATEAFF

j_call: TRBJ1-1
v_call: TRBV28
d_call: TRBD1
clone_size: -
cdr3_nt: TGTGCCAGCACTAACACAGGGGGCAAAGCTTTCTTT
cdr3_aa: CASTNTGGKAFF

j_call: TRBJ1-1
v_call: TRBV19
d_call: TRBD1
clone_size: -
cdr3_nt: TGTGCCAGTAGTATCTTGGCGGGACAGCTCGGCGCTGAAGCTTTCTTT
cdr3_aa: CASSILAGQLGAEAFF

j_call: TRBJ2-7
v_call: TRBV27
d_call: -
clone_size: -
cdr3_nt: TGTGCCAGCAGTCCCAAGGCGGCAGGGTCCACCTACGAGCAGTACTTC
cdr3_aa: CASSPKAAGSTYEQYF

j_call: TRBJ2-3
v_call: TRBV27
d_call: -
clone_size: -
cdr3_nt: TGTGCCAGCAGTTTAGATGGGCGGGGTAGCACAGATACGCAGTATTTT
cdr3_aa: CASSLDGRGSTDTQYF

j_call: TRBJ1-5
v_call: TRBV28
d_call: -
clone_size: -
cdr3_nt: TGTGCCATCAGGAGGTCCCCCGGCCGGCCCCAGCATTTT
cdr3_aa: CAIRRSPGRPQHF

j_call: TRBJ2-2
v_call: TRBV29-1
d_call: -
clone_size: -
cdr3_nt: TGCAGCGCCAGTTCGACAGTTAACACCGGGGAGCTGTTTTTT
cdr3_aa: CSASSTVNTGELFF

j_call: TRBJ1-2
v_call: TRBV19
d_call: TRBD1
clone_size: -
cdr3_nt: TGTGCCAGTAACCCTTTTATGACAGGGGGCGCGGAGGGCTACACCTTC
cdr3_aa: CASNPFMTGGAEGYTF

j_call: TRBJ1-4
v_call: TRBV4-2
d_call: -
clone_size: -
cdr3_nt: TGTGCCAGCAGCCAAGGGGGGGGAGGTGAAAAACTGTTTTTT
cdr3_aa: CASSQGGGGEKLFF

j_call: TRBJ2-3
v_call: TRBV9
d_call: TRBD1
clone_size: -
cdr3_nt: TGTGCCAGCAGCGCACAGGGGACCTTTGTCACAGATACGCAGTATTTT
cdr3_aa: CASSAQGTFVTDTQYF

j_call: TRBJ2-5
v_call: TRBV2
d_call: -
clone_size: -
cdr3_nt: TGTGCCAGCAGTTCCGGCCGAGGGGAGACCCAGTACTTC
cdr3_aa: CASSSGRGETQYF

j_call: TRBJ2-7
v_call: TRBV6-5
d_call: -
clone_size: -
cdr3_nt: TGTGCCAGCAGTCAGACAGCCTACGAGCAGTACTTC
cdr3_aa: CASSQTAYEQYF

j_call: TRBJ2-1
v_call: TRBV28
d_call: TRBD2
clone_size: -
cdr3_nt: TGTGCCAGCAGTTTCCCCTCCGGGACTAGGAAATACAATGAGCAGTTCTTC
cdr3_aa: CASSFPSGTRKYNEQFF

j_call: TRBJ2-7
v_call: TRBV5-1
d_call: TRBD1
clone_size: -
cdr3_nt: TGCGCCAGCAGACGACTCAGGGGGCAGGTCTACGAGCAGTACTTC
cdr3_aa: CASRRLRGQVYEQYF

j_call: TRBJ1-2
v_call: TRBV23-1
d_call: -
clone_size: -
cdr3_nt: TGCGCCAGCAGTCAATCACGTAGTCCTCCCCTATGCTATGGCTACACCTTC
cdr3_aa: CASSQSRSPPLCYGYTF

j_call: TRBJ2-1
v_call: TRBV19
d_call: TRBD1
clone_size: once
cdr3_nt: TGTGCCAGTGACCCCCGGACAGGGACGAATGAGCAGTTCTTC
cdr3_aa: CASDPRTGTNEQFF

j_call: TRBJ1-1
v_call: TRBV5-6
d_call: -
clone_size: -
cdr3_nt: TGTGCCAGCAGCTTGGCCTTACGGGGGGCGGGCACTGAAGCTTTCTTT
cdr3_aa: CASSLALRGAGTEAFF

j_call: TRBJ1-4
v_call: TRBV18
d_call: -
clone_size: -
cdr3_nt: TGTGCCAGCTCCCGAGAGGAGGTCGGTGAAAAACTGTTTTTT
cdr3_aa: CASSREEVGEKLFF

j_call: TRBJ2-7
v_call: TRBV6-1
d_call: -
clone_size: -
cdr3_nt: TGTGCCAGCAGGGACACCGCGAACGAGCAGTACTTC
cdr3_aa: CASRDTANEQYF

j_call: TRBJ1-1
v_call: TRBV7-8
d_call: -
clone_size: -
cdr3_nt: TGTGCCAGCAGCTTAACCGGGGGGGAGTCCCAAGCTTTCTTT
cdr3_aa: CASSLTGGESQAFF

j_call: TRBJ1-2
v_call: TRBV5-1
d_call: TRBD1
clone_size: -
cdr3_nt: TGCGCCAGCAGCTCGCTTCTCCAGGGGGGTGGCTACACCTTC
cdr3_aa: CASSSLLQGGGYTF

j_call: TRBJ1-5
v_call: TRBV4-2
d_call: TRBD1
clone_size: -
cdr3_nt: TGTGCCAGCAGCCAAGATCAGGGAGACAGGGGGGCACAGAGGCAGCATTTT
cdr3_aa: CASSQDQGDRGAQRQHF

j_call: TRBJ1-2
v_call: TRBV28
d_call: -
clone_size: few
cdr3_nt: TGTGCCAGCAGTCTCACAGGGAGAGGGCCTAACTATGGCTACACCTTC
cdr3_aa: CASSLTGRGPNYGYTF

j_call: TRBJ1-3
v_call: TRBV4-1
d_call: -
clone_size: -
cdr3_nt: TGCGCCAGCAGCCAAGATAACAGAGGAAACACCATATATTTT
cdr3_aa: CASSQDNRGNTIYF

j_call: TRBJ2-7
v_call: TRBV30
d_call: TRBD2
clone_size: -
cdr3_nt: TGTGCCTGGAGTGTCGCGGGGGTGGAAGAGCAGTACTTC
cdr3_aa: CAWSVAGVEEQYF

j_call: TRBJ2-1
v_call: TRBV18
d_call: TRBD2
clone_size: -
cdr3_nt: TGTGCCAGCTCACCAACTAGCGGGGGGGCCAATGAGCAGTTCTTC
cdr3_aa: CASSPTSGGANEQFF

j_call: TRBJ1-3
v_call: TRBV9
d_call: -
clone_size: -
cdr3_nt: TGTGCCAGCAGCCCCTACCCTAGCTCTGGAAACACCATATATTTT
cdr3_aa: CASSPYPSSGNTIYF

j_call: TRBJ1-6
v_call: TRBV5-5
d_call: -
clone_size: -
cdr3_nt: TGTGCCAGCAGCTTCAACAGGGTAACCTATAATTCACCCCTCCACTTT
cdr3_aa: CASSFNRVTYNSPLHF

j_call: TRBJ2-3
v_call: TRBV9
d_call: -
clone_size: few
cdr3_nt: TGTGCCAGCAGCCTACGGACGGGAGACTTCACAGATACGCAGTATTTT
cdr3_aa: CASSLRTGDFTDTQYF

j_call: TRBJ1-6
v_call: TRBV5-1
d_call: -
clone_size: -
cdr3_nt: TGCGCCAGCAGCTTGGGGACACCAAATTCACCCCTCCACTTT
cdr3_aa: CASSLGTPNSPLHF

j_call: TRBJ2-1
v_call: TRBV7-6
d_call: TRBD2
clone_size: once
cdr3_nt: TGTGCCAGCAGCTCATCCGGGACTAGCGGCAATGAGCAGTTCTTC
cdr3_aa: CASSSSGTSGNEQFF

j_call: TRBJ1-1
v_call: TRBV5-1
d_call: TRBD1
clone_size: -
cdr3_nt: TGCGCCAGCAGCCCAGCCGGGACAGGTAACACTGAAGCTTTCTTT
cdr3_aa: CASSPAGTGNTEAFF

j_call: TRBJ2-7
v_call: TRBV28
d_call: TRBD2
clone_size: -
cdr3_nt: TGTGCCAGCACCCTCGACGGGGGGGACTCTAGCGGGGGACGGTCCGAGCAGTACTTC
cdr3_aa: CASTLDGGDSSGGRSEQYF

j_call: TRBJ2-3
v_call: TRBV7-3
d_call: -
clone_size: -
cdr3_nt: TGTGCCAGCAGCTTAATTGGGGGGATTACTAGCACAGATACGCAGTATTTT
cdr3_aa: CASSLIGGITSTDTQYF

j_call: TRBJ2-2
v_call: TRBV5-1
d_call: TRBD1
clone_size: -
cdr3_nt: TGCGCCCGCTTGATCCCGGGACAGGGTATTCAGGCCGGGAACACCGGGGAGCTGTTTTTT
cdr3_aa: CARLIPGQGIQAGNTGELFF

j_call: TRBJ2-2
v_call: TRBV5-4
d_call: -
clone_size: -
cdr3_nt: TGTGCCAGCAGCTTGCCAGGGTGGCCCGGGGAGCTGTTTTTT
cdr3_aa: CASSLPGWPGELFF

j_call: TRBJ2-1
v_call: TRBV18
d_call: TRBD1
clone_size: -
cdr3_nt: TGTGCCAGCTCACGTCCCGGGACAGGGTTTGGCTACAATGAGCAGTTCTTC
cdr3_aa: CASSRPGTGFGYNEQFF

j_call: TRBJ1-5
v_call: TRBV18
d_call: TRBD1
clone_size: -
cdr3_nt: TGTGCCAGCTCACCGACAGGGGGCAATCAGCCCCAGCATTTT
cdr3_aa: CASSPTGGNQPQHF

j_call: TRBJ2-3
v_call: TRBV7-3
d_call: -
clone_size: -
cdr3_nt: TGTGCCAGCAGCTTAGGCGGGGCTAGCACAGATACGCAGTATTTT
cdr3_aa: CASSLGGASTDTQYF

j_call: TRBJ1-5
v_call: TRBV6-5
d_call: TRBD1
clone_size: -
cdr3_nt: TGTGCCAGCAGTCGACAGGGATTTGGCAATCAGCCCCAGCATTTT
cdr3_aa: CASSRQGFGNQPQHF

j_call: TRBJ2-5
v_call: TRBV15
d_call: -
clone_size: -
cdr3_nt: TGTGCCACCAGGCCTGAGGCGGGCGAGACCCAGTACTTC
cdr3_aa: CATRPEAGETQYF

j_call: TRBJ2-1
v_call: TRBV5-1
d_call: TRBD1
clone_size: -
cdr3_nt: TGCGCCAGCAGCCTACGGACAGGAAGGGGAAATGAGCAGTTCTTC
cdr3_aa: CASSLRTGRGNEQFF

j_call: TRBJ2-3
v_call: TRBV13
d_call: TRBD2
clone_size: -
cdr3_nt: TGTGCCAGCAGCCTAGCGGGGGGACGTGGAGATACGCAGTATTTT
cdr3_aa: CASSLAGGRGDTQYF

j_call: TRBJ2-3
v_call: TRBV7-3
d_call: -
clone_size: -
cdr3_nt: TGTGCCAGCAGCCTTTCTAGCGTTGAGGATACGCAGTATTTT
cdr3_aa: CASSLSSVEDTQYF

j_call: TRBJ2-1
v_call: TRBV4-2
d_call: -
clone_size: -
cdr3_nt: TGTGCCAGCAGCCAAGAGGGGGGGGCGGTCTCCTACAATGAGCAGTTCTTC
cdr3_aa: CASSQEGGAVSYNEQFF